This T cell receptor (beta chain) was identified in a study of T-cell reconstitution after alpha-beta-depleted transplantation in children. Findings of the study overall: After one year, T-cell counts and TCRbeta diversity mostly came from new T cells. Reportedly, roughly two months post-transplant, alpha-beta T cells arose from several hundred expanded graft clones.

Preparation of the TCRbeta library involved a method that used unique molecular identifiers. TCRdb independently ran MiXCR on the PCR reads; one entry per CDR3 protein. Of 98,000 or so distinct CDR3 sequences listed, roughly 6.1% are singletons. V was cut by 4 bases and J by 4 bases, with 15 bases left in between. Per germline, CDR1 SGHDT and CDR2 YYEEEE. This CDR3 is 14 amino acids long. The sample holds many counts of this clonotype. The antigen remains undetermined. The chain recombines TRBV5-6 with TRBJ2-7, with D maybe TRBD1 (6 bases). This sample comprised PBMCs, mostly from graft donor cells, obtained 360 days after TCRalphabeta/CD19-depleted stem cell transplant. This TCR derives from a male patient aged 2 to 10 who had a stem cell transplant for acute lymphoblastic leukemia, so the T cells may come from the graft donor. The CDR3 DNA is TGTGCCAGCAGCCCCCGAGGGGGACCGTACGAGCAGTACTTC. Protein product: CASSPRGGPYEQYF. The variable domain in full, with the rest retrieved from reference TRBV5-6 and TRBJ2-7, is DAGVTQSPTHLIKTRGQQVTLRCSPKSGHDTVSWYQQALGQGPQFIFQYYEEEERQRGNFPDRFSGHQFPNYSSELNVNALLLGDSALYLCASSPRGGPYEQYFGPGTRLTVT.